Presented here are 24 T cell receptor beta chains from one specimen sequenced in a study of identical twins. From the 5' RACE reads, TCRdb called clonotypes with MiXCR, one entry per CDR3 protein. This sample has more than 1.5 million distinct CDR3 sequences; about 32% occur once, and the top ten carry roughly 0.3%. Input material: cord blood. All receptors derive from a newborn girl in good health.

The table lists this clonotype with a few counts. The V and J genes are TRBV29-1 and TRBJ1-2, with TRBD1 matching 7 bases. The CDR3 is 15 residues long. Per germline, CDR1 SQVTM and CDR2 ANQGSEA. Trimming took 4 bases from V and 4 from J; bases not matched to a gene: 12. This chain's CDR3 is CSVGGGKAIGYGYTF. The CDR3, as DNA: TGCAGCGTTGGAGGGGGCAAAGCTATCGGCTATGGCTACACCTTC.

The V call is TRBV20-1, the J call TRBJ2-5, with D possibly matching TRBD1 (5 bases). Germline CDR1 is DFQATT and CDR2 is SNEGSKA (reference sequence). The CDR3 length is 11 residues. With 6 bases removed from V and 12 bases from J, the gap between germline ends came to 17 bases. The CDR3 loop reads CSAVGLGREYF. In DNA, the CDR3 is TGCAGTGCAGTAGGTCTAGGCAGGGAGTACTTC.

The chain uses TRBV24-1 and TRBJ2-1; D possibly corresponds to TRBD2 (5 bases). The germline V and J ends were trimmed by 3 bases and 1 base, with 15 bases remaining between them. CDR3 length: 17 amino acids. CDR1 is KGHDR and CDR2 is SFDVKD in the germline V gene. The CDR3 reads CATSDPKPRGSYNEQFF. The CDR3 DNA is TGTGCCACCAGTGATCCAAAACCGAGAGGGTCCTACAATGAGCAGTTCTTC.

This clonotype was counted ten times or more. The CDR3 region has the DNA TGTGCCAGCAGTGTCCGGGACAGCAATCAGCCCCAGCATTTT. Protein sequence: CASSVRDSNQPQHF. This chain uses TRBV12-3 or TRBV12-4 with TRBJ1-5; tentatively, D is TRBD1 (5 bases). The CDR3 contains 14 residues. V was pared by 5 bases and J by 1 base, with 9 bases between.

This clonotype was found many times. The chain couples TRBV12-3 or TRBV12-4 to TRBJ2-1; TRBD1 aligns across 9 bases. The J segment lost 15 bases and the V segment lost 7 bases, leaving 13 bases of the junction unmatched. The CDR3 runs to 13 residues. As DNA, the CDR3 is TGTGCCAGCACCCAAGTGCTCGGGACAGGGCTGTTCTTC. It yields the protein CASTQVLGTGLFF.

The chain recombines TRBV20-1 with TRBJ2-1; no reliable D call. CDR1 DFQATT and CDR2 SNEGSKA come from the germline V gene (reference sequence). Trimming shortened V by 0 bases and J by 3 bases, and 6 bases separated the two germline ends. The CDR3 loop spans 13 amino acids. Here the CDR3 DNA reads TGCAGTGCTAGAGACTCCCTCTACAATGAGCAGTTCTTC. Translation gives CSARDSLYNEQFF.

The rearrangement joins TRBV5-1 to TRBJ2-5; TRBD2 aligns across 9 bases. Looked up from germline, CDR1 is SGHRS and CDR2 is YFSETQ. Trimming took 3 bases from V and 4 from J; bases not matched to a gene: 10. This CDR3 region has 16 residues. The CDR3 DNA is TGCGCCAGCAGCTCCCTGGCCGGGACTAGCAGAGAGACCCAGTACTTC. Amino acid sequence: CASSSLAGTSRETQYF.

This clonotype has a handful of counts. CDR3 in amino acids: CATSDLGFPYNEQYF. The CDR3 DNA reads TGTGCCACCAGTGATTTGGGTTTCCCCTACAATGAGCAGTACTTC. The V call is TRBV24-1, the J call TRBJ2-1; no clear D. The DNA end favors TRBJ2-7, so the J call may be wrong. Per the germline V gene, CDR1 is KGHDR and CDR2 is SFDVKD. The CDR3 contains 15 residues.

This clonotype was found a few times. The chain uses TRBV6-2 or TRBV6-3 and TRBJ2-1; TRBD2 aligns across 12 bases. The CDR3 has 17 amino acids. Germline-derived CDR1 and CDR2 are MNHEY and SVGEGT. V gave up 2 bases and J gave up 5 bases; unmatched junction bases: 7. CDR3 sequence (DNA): TGTGCCAGCAGTTACGGGAGACTAGCGGGAGCTCACAATGAGCAGTTCTTC. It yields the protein CASSYGRLAGAHNEQFF.

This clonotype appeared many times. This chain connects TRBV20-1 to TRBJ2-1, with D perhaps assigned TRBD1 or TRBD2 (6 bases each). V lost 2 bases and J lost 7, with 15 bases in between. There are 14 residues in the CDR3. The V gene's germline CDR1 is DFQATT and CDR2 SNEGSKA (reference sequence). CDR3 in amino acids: CSARLRGEFNEQFF. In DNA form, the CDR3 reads TGCAGTGCTAGATTGAGGGGGGAATTTAATGAGCAGTTCTTC.

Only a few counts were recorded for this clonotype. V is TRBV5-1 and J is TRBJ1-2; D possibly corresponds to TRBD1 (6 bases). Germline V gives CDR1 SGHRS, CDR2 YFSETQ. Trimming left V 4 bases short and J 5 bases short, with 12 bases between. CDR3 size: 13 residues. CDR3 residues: CASSEVQGYGYTF. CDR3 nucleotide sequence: TGCGCCAGCAGCGAAGTACAGGGTTATGGCTACACCTTC.

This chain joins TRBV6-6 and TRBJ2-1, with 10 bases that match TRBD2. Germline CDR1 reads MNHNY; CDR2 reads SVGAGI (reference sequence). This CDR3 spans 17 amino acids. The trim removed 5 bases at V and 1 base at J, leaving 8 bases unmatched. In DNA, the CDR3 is TGTGCCAGCAGTAAACTAGCGGGGAGGTCATCCTACAATGAGCAGTTCTTC. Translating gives CASSKLAGRSSYNEQFF.

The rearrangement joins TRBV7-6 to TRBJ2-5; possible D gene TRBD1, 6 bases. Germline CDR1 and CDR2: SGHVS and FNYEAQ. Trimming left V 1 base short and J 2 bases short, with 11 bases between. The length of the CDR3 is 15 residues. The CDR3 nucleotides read TGTGCCAGCAGCTTAGGGGACACCCAACAAGAGACCCAGTACTTC. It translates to CASSLGDTQQETQYF.

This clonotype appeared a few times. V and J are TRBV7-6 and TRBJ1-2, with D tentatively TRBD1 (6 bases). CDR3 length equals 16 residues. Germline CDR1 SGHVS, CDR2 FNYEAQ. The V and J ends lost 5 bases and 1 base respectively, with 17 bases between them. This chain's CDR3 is CASSRTKGEVNYGYTF. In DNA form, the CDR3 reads TGTGCCAGCAGCAGGACCAAGGGGGAGGTTAACTATGGCTACACCTTC.

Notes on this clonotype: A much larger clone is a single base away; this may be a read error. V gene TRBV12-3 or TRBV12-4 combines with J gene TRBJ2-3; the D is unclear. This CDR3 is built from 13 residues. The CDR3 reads CASSLKGPDAQYF. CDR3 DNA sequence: TGTGCCAGCAGTTTAAAAGGGCCAGATGCGCAGTATTTT.

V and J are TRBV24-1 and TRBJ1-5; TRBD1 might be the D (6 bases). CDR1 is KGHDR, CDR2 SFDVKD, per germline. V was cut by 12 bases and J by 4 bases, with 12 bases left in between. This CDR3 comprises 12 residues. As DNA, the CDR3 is TGTGCCCCCCGGACAGCAAATCAGCCCCAGCATTTT. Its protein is CAPRTANQPQHF.

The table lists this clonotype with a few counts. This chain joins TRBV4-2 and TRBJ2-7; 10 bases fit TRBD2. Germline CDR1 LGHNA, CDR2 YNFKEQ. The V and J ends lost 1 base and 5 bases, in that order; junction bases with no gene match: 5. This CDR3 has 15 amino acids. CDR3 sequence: CASSQVGTSGNEQYF. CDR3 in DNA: TGTGCCAGCAGCCAAGTCGGAACTAGCGGGAACGAGCAGTACTTC.

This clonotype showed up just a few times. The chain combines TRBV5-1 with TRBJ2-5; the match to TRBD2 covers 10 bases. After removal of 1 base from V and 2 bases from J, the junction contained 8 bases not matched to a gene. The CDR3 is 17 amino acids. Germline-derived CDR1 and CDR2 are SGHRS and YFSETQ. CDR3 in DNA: TGCGCCAGCAGCTTGTTTGCTAGCGGGGGACCTCAAGAGACCCAGTACTTC. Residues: CASSLFASGGPQETQYF. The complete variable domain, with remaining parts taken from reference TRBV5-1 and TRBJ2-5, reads KAGVTQTPRYLIKTRGQQVTLSCSPISGHRSVSWYQQTPGQGLQFLFEYFSETQRNKGNFPGRFSGRQFSNSRSEMNVSTLELGDSALYLCASSLFASGGPQETQYFGPGTRLLVL.

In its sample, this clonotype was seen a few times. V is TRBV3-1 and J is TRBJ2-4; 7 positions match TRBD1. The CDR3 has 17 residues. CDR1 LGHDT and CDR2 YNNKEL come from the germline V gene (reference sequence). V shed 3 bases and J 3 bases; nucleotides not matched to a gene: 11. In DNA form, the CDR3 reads TGTGCCAGCAGCCAGGACGTGGAGGACAGGTTCAAAAACATTCAGTACTTC. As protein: CASSQDVEDRFKNIQYF. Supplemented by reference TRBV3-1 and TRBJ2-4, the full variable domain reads DTAVSQTPKYLVTQMGNDKSIKCEQNLGHDTMYWYKQDSKKFLKIMFSYNNKELIINETVPNRFSPKSPDKAHLNLHINSLELGDSAVYFCASSQDVEDRFKNIQYFGAGTRLSVL.

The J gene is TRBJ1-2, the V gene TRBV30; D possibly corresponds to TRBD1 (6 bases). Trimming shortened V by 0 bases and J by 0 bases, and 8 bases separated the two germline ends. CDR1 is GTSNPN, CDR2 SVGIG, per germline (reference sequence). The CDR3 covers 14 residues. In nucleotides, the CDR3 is TGTGCCTGGAGTGTACGGGACACTAACTATGGCTACACCTTC. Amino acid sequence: CAWSVRDTNYGYTF.

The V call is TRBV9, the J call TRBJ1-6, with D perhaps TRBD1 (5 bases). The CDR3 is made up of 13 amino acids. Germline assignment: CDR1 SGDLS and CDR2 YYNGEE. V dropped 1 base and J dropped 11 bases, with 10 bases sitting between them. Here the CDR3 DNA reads TGTGCCAGCAGCGTATCCGGGACGGCACCCCTCCACTTT. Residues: CASSVSGTAPLHF.

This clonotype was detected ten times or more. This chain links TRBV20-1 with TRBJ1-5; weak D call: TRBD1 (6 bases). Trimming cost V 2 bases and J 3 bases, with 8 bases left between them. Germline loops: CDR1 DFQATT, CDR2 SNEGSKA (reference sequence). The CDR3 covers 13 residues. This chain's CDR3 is CSARQGLNQPQHF. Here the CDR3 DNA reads TGCAGTGCTAGACAGGGGCTCAATCAGCCCCAGCATTTT.

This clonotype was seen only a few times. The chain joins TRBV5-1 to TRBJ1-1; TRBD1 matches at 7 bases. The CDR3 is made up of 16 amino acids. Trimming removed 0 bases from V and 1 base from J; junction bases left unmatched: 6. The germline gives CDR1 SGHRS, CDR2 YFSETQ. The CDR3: CASSLETGTPNTEAFF. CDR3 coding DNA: TGCGCCAGCAGCTTGGAGACAGGGACTCCGAACACTGAAGCTTTCTTT.

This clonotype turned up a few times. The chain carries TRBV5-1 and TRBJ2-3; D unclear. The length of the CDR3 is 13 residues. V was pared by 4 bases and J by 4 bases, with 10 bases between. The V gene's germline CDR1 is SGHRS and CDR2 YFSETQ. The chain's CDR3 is CASSGVWPDTQYF. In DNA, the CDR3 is TGCGCCAGCAGCGGGGTGTGGCCAGATACGCAGTATTTT.